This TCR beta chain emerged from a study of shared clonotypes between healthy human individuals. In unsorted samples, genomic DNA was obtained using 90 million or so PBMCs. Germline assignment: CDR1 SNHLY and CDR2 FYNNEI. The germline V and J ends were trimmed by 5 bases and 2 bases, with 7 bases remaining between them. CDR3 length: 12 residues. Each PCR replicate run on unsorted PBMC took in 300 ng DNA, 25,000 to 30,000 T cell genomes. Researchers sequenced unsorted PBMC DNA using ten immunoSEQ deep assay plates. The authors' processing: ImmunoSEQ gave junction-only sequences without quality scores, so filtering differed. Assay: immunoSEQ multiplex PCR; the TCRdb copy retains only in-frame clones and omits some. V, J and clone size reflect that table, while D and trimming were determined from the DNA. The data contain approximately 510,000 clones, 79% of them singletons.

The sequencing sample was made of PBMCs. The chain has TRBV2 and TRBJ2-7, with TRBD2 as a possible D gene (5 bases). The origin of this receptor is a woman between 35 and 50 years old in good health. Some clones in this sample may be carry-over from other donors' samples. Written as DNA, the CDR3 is TGTGCCAGCAGTCGGGAAACCTACGAGCAGTACTTC. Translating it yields CASSRETYEQYF.